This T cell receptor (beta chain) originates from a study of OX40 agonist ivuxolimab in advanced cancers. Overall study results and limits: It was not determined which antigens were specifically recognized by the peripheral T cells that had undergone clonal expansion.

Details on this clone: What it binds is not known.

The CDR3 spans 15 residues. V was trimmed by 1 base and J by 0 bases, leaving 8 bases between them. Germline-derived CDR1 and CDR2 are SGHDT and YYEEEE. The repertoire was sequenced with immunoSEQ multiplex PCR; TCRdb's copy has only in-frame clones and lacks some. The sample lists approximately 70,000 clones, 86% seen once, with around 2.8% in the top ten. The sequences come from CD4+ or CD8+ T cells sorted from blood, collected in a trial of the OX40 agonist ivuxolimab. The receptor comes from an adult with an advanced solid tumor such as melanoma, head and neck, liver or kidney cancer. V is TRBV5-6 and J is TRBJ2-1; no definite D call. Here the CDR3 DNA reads TGTGCCAGCAGCTTGAACGGCGCCTCCTACAATGAGCAGTTCTTC. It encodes CASSLNGASYNEQFF.